This T cell receptor (beta chain) was recovered during a study of response to subunit inactivated influenza vaccine. Study results and limitations: Only a handful of new T cells, the authors suggested, are recruited with each seasonal influenza vaccination.

TCRdb ran MiXCR on the RT-PCR reads and lists one entry per CDR3 protein. The sample comprises hundreds of thousands of distinct CDR3 sequences, over 9.5% of which are singletons, and approximately 12% rests with the top ten. CDR1 and CDR2 (germline): DFQATT, SNEGSKA (reference sequence). The CDR3 spans 16 residues. Trimming took 6 bases from V and 0 from J; bases not matched to a gene: 10. This clonotype occurred many times. Its antigen is still unknown. Sample: PBMCs from blood, taken roughly 6 weeks after vaccination. The chain carries TRBV20-1 and TRBJ1-3, with 8 bases fitting TRBD1. This clonotype was obtained from a man aged 50 to 59 who received an inactivated influenza vaccine. The CDR3: CSAVGQGLSSGNTIYF. The CDR3 DNA follows: TGCAGTGCAGTCGGACAGGGACTAAGCTCTGGAAACACCATATATTTT.